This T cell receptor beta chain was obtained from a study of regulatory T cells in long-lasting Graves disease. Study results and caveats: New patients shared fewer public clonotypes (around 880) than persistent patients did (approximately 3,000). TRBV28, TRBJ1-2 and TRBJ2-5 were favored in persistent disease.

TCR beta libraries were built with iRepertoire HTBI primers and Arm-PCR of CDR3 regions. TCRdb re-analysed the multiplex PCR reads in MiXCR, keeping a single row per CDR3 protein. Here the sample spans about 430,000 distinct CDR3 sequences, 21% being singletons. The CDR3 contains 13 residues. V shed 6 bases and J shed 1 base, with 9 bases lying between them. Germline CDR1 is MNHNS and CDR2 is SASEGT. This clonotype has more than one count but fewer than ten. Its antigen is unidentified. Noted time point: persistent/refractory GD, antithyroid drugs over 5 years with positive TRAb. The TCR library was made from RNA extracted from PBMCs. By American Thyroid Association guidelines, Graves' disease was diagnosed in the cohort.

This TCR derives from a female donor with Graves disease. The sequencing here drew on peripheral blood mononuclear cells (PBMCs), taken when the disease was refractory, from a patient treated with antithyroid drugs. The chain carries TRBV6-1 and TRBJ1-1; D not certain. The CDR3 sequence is CASSVYQNTEAFF. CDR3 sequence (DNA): TGTGCCAGCAGCGTATACCAGAACACTGAAGCTTTCTTT.